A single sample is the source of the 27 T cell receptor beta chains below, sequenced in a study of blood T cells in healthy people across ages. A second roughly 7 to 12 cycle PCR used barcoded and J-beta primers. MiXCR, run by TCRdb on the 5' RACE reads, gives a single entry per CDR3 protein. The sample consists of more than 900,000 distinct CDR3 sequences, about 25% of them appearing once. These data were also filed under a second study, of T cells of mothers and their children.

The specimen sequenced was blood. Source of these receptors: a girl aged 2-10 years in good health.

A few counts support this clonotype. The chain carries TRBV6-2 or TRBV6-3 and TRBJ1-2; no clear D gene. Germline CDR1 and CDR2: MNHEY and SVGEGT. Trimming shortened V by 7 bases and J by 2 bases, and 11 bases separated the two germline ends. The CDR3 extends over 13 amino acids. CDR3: CASNQASNYGYTF. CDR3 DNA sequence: TGTGCCAGCAACCAAGCGTCCAACTATGGCTACACCTTC.

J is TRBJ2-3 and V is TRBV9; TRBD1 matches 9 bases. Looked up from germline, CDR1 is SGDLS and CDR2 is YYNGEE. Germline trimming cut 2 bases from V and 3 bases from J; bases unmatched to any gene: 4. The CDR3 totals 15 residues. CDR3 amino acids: CASSVRQGVTDTQYF. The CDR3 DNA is TGTGCCAGCAGCGTGAGACAGGGGGTGACAGATACGCAGTATTTT. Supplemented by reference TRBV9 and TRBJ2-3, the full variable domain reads DSGVTQTPKHLITATGQRVTLRCSPRSGDLSVYWYQQSLDQGLQFLIQYYNGEERAKGNILERFSAQQFPDLHSELNLSSLELGDSALYFCASSVRQGVTDTQYFGPGTRLTVL.

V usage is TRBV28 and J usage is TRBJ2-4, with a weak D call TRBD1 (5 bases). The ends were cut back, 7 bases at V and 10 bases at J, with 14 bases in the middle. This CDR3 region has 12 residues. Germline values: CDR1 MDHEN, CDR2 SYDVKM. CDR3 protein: CASTNPGQIQYF. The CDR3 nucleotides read TGTGCCAGCACAAATCCAGGGCAGATTCAGTACTTC. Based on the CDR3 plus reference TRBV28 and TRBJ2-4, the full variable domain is DVKVTQSSRYLVKRTGEKVFLECVQDMDHENMFWYRQDPGLGLRLIYFSYDVKMKEKGDIPEGYSVSREKKERFSLILESASTNQTSMYLCASTNPGQIQYFGAGTRLSVL.

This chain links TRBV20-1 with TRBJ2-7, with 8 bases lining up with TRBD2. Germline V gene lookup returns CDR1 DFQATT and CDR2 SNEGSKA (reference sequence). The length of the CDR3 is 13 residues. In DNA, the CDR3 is TGCGGCGGGACGGGAGGGTCCACCTACGAGCAGTACTTC. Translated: CGGTGGSTYEQYF.

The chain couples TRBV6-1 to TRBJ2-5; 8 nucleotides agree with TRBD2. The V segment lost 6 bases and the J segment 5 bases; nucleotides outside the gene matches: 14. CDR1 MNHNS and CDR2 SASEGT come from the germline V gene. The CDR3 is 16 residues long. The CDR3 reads CASSQPGGGHRETQYF. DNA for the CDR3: TGTGCCAGCAGCCAACCGGGCGGGGGGCACCGGGAGACCCAGTACTTC.

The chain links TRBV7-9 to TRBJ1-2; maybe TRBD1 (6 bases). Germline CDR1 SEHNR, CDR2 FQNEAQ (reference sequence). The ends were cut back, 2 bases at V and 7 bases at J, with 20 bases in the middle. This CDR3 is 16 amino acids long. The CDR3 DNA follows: TGTGCCAGCAGCTTAAGAGGGCCCGGGGGGCGGCGTGGCTACACCTTC. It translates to CASSLRGPGGRRGYTF.

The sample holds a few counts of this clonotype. CDR3 region: CASGGTALSTEAFF. DNA for the CDR3: TGTGCCAGCGGCGGGACAGCCCTGAGCACTGAAGCTTTCTTT. This chain joins TRBV27 and TRBJ1-1; 7 bases align to TRBD1. The V segment lost 8 bases and the J segment 4 bases; nucleotides outside the gene matches: 10. The length of the CDR3 is 14 residues. CDR1 and CDR2 from the germline V gene are MNHEY and SMNVEV (reference sequence).

CDR3 sequence (DNA): TGTGCCAGCAGCTTAGAGGCAGGGTTAAATGGCTACACCTTC. It specifies CASSLEAGLNGYTF. The V call is TRBV11-2, the J call TRBJ1-2; TRBD1 is a possible D gene (5 bases). Germline V gene lookup returns CDR1 SGHAT and CDR2 FQNNGV. Trimming cost V 0 bases and J 6 bases, with 11 bases left between them. This CDR3 has 14 amino acids.

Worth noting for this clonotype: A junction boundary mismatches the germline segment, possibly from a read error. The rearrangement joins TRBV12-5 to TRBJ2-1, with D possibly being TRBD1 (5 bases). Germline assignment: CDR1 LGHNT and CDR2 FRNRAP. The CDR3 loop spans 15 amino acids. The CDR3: CDSGHRASGSYEQFF. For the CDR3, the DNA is TGTGATAGTGGACATAGGGCTTCAGGGTCTTATGAGCAGTTCTTC. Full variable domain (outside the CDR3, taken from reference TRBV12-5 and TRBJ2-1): DARVTQTPRHKVTEMGQEVTMRCQPILGHNTVFWYRQTMMQGLELLAYFRNRAPLDDSGMPKDRFSAEMPDATLATLKIQPSEPRDSAVYFCDSGHRASGSYEQFFGPGTRLTVL.

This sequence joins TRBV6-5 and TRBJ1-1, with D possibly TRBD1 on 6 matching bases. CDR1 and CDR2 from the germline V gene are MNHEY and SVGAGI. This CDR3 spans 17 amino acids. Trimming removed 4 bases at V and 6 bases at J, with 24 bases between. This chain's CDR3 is CASSSRPLQGKGAEAFF. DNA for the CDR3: TGTGCCAGCAGTTCTCGGCCTCTACAGGGAAAAGGCGCTGAAGCTTTCTTT.

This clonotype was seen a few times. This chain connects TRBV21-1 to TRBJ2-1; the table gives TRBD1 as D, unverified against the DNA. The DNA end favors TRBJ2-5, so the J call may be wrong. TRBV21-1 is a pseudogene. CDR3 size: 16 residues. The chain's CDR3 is CASSKRDSKFTETQYF. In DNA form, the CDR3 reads TGTGCCAGCAGCAAACGGGACAGTAAGTTTACGGAGACCCAGTACTTC.

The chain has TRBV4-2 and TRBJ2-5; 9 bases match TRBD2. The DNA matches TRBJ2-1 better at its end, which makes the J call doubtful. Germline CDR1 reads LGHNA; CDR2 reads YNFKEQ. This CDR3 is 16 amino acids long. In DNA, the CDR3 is TGTGCCAGCAGCACCGCCGGGACTAGCTTAGGTAATGAGCAGTTCTTC. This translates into CASSTAGTSLGNEQFF.

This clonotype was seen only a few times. DNA for the CDR3: TGTGCCAGCAGTCCTATCCTTACGGGGCGAGCTTTCTTT. Translated, it gives CASSPILTGRAFF. The gene calls are TRBV27 and TRBJ1-1; D possibly corresponds to TRBD1 (5 bases). The CDR3 loop spans 13 amino acids. The V and J ends lost 5 bases and 10 bases respectively, with 17 bases between them. The V gene's germline CDR1 is MNHEY and CDR2 SMNVEV (reference sequence).

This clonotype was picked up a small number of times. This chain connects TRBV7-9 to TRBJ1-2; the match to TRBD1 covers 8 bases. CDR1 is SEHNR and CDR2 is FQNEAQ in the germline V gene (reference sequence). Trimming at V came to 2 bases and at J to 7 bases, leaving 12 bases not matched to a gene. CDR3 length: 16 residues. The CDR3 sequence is CASSLWATGQAAGYTF. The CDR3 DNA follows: TGTGCCAGCAGCTTATGGGCCACGGGACAGGCGGCTGGCTACACCTTC.

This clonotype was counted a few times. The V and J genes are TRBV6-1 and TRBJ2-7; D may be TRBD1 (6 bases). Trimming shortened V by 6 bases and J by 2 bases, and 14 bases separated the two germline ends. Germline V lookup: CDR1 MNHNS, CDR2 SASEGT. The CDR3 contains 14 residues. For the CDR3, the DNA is TGTGCCAGCAGCCGGGACACAGGGCCCTACGAGCAGTACTTC. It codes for CASSRDTGPYEQYF.

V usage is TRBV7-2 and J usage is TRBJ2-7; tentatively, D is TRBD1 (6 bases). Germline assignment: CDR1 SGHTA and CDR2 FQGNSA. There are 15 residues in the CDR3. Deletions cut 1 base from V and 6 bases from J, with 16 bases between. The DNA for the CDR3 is TGTGCCAGCAGCTTAGATTGGCAGGGGATCTCCGAGCAGTACTTC. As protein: CASSLDWQGISEQYF.

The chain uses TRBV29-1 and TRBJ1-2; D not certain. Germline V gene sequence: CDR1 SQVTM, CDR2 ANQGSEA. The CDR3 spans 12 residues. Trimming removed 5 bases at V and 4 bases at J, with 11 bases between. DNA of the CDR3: TGCAGCGTTCGTCAGGAACTCTATGGCTACACCTTC. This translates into CSVRQELYGYTF.

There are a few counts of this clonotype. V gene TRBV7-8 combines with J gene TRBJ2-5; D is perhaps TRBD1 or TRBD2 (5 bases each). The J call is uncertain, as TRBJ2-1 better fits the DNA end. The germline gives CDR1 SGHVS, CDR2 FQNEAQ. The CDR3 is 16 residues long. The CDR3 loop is CASSTDRDGPYNEQFF. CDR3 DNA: TGTGCCAGCAGCACGGACCGGGACGGACCATACAATGAGCAGTTCTTC.

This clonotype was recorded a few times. CDR3 region: CASSTQGGPSYEQYF. CDR3 sequence (DNA): TGTGCCAGCAGTACCCAGGGGGGACCGTCCTACGAGCAGTACTTC. The V call is TRBV12-3 or TRBV12-4, the J call TRBJ2-7, with D perhaps matching TRBD1 (7 bases). The CDR3 loop spans 15 amino acids. Trimming took 5 bases from V and 1 from J, leaving 15 bases between them.

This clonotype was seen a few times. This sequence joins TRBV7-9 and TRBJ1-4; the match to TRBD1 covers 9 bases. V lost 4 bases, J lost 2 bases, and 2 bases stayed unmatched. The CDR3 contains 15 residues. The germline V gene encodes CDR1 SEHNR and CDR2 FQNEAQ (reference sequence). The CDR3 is CASSSGQGTNEKLFF. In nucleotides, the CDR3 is TGTGCCAGCAGCTCGGGACAGGGCACTAATGAAAAACTGTTTTTT.

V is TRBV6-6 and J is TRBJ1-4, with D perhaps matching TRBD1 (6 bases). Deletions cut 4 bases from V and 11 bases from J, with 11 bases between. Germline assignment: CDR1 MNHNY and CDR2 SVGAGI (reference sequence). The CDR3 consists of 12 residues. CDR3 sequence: CASSSGQNKLFF. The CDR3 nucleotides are TGTGCCAGCAGTTCAGGACAGAACAAACTGTTTTTT.

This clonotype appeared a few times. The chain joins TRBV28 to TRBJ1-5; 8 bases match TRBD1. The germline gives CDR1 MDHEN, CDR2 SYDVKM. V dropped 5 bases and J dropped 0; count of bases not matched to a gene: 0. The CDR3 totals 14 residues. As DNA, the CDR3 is TGTGCCAGCAGTGACAGGGGTAGCAATCAGCCCCAGCATTTT. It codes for CASSDRGSNQPQHF.

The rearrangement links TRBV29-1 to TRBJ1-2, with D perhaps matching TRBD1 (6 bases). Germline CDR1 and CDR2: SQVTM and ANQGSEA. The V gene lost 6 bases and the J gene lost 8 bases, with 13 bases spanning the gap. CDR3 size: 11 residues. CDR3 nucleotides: TGCAGCGTACCGGGGGGCGAGGGCTACACCTTC. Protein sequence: CSVPGGEGYTF.

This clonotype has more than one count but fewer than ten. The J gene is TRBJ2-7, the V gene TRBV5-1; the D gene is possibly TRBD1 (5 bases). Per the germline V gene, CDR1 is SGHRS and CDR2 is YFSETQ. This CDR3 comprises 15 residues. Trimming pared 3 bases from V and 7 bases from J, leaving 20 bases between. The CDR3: CASSSVDSLGLEQYF. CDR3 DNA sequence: TGCGCCAGCAGCTCTGTCGACAGCCTGGGATTGGAGCAGTACTTC.

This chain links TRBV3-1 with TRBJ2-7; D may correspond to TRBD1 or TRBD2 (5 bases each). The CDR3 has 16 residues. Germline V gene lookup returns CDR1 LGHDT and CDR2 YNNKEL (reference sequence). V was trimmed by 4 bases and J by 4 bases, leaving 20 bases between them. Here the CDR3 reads CASSPWDGADNYEQYF. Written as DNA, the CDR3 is TGTGCCAGCAGCCCCTGGGACGGTGCGGACAATTACGAGCAGTACTTC.

The CDR3 spells CASSQDAFLSGGGFDEQFF. The CDR3 DNA follows: TGCGCCAGCAGCCAAGATGCGTTTCTATCGGGAGGGGGGTTTGATGAGCAGTTCTTC. This rearrangement joins TRBV4-1 to TRBJ2-1, with 8 bases matching TRBD2. The V and J ends lost 0 bases and 8 bases, in that order; junction bases with no gene match: 18. There are 19 residues in the CDR3. CDR1 is MGHRA, CDR2 YSYEKL, per germline.

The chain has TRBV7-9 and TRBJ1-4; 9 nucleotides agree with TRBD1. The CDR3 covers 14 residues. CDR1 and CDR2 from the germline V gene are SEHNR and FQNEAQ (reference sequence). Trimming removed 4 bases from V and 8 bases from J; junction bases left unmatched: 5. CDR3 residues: CASSYSGTGEKLFF. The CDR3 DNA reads TGTGCCAGCAGCTATTCCGGGACAGGGGAAAAACTGTTTTTT.